The clone carrying this TCR beta chain was observed a few times. This sample is drawn from a study of T-cell memory formation after mild COVID-19. A single record per CDR3 protein comes from TCRdb applying MiXCR to the 5' RACE reads. The sample contains around 340,000 distinct CDR3 sequences, roughly 15% of which appear only once. The CDR3 is made up of 11 amino acids. CDR1 is SQVTM and CDR2 is ANQGSEA in the germline V gene. Trimming cost V 7 bases and J 6 bases, with 11 bases left between them. V usage is TRBV29-1 and J usage is TRBJ2-3, with D possibly being TRBD2 (6 bases). Sequenced input: PBMCs or a T cell subset sorted from them (not recorded which). This TCR was recovered from a man between 18 and 29 years old who had mild COVID-19 (a few samples of this study predate the infection). Cell type and time point are not known. The CDR3 DNA follows: TGCAGCGGCGGGGTAGGGGATACGCAGTATTTT. Protein: CSGGVGDTQYF.